This T cell receptor beta chain was captured by sequencing in a study of early T cells in non-severe SARS-CoV-2 infection. This clonotype was counted a few times. Its antigen is not known. Trimming took off 4 bases at V and 0 bases at J, with 16 bases between the two ends. Germline V gene lookup returns CDR1 SGHVS and CDR2 FNYEAQ. CDR3 length: 16 residues. TCRdb reprocessed the 5' RACE reads with MiXCR, giving one entry per CDR3 protein. The sample has 98,000 or so distinct CDR3 sequences, more than 9.5% seen once; the top ten hold approximately 5%. Findings of the study overall: Private and CD4 specificities were missed by VDJdb matching, which favored anti-spike CD8 responses.

Sequenced sample: whole blood. This chain uses TRBV7-6 with TRBJ2-7; D tentatively fits TRBD1 or TRBD2 (5 bases each). This clonotype originated in an adult who was a healthcare worker with PCR-confirmed SARS-CoV-2 infection or an uninfected control (not recorded which). CDR3 in amino acids: CASSSGGPQSSYEQYF. The CDR3, as DNA: TGTGCCAGCAGCTCTGGGGGACCTCAGAGCTCCTACGAGCAGTACTTC. Together with reference TRBV7-6 and TRBJ2-7, the CDR3 gives the full variable domain: GAGVSQSPRYKVTKRGQDVALRCDPISGHVSLYWYRQALGQGPEFLTYFNYEAQQDKSGLPNDRFSAERPEGSISTLTIQRTEQRDSAMYRCASSSGGPQSSYEQYFGPGTRLTVT.